Following are 10 T cell receptor beta chains from one sample sequenced in a study of cytomegalovirus exposure and HLA in healthy donors. Both 60 Vbeta primers and 13 Jbeta primers went into the PCR. Assay: immunoSEQ multiplex PCR; the TCRdb copy retains only in-frame clones and omits some. The sample records over 150,000 clones, around 75% being singletons. Input material: PBMCs. These receptor sequences come from a young man in good health and CMV-seropositive.

The chain combines TRBV10-3 with TRBJ1-1; D perhaps matches TRBD1 (5 bases). Germline V CDR1 and CDR2: ENHRY, SYGVKD. This CDR3 has 15 amino acids. Trimming took off 0 bases at V and 2 bases at J, with 10 bases between the two ends. CDR3 DNA: TGTGCCATCAGTGAGTCGATGGGGCGTAACACTGAAGCTTTCTTT. This translates into CAISESMGRNTEAFF.

The CDR3 DNA follows: TGTGCCAGTAGTTGGGTGACGGAGATCAATCAGCCCCAGCATTTT. Translated, it gives CASSWVTEINQPQHF. The chain couples TRBV19 to TRBJ1-5; D uncertain. CDR3 length: 15 amino acids. From germline, CDR1 is LNHDA and CDR2 SQIVND (reference sequence). V was clipped by 5 bases and J by 3 bases, with 14 bases between them.

V usage is TRBV6-5 and J usage is TRBJ2-7, with D possibly being TRBD2 (6 bases). The germline V gene has CDR1 MNHEY and CDR2 SVGAGI. This CDR3 is 15 amino acids long. With 3 bases removed from V and 4 bases from J, the gap between germline ends came to 16 bases. CDR3 in amino acids: CASSYSRDWGYEQYF. The CDR3 DNA reads as TGTGCCAGCAGTTATTCCAGGGACTGGGGGTACGAGCAGTACTTC.

This chain links TRBV11-2 with TRBJ2-7; TRBD2 matches 7 bases. Germline assignment: CDR1 SGHAT and CDR2 FQNNGV. V was pared by 5 bases and J by 5 bases, with 12 bases of the junction left unmatched. CDR3 length: 15 amino acids. The CDR3 loop is CASSPAGTGGDEQYF. The CDR3 DNA sequence: TGTGCCAGCAGCCCCGCCGGGACGGGGGGAGACGAGCAGTACTTC.

V gene TRBV6-1 combines with J gene TRBJ1-1; a weak D match, TRBD1 (5 bases). Trimming left V 6 bases short and J 1 base short, with 9 bases between. CDR3 length: 13 residues. The germline gives CDR1 MNHNS, CDR2 SASEGT. The CDR3 DNA follows: TGTGCCAGCAGAGACACAGGGAACACTGAAGCTTTCTTT. This sequence encodes CASRDTGNTEAFF.

This clone was picked up one time. The chain carries TRBV21-1 and TRBJ2-7; TRBD1, the table's D call, was not compared with the DNA. TRBV21-1 is a listed pseudogene. This CDR3 is 14 amino acids long. The CDR3, as DNA: TGTGCCAGCAGCAAAGCGGGCAGACCCTACGAGCAGTACTTC. Translation gives CASSKAGRPYEQYF.

This chain links TRBV20-1 with TRBJ2-1; D call uncertain. The germline V and J ends were trimmed by 6 bases and 7 bases, with 7 bases remaining between them. Germline V CDR1 and CDR2: DFQATT, SNEGSKA (reference sequence). The CDR3 consists of 10 residues. The CDR3 protein is CSATENEQFF. As DNA, the CDR3 is TGCAGTGCAACAGAGAATGAGCAGTTCTTC.

This chain uses TRBV9 with TRBJ2-1; no reliable D call. The CDR3 is 15 residues long. The V end lost 3 bases, the J end lost 7 bases, and 17 bases lay between the germline ends. Germline V gene data show CDR1 as SGDLS and CDR2 as YYNGEE. CDR3 region: CASSGWASIANEQFF. The CDR3 DNA sequence: TGTGCCAGCAGCGGGTGGGCATCTATCGCAAATGAGCAGTTCTTC.

This CDR3 is CASSQGGGRYNEQFF. CDR3 sequence (DNA): TGTGCCAGCAGCCAGGGAGGTGGGAGATACAATGAGCAGTTCTTC. The V call is TRBV14, the J call TRBJ2-1, with D possibly TRBD2 on 6 matching bases. V was cut by 3 bases and J by 4 bases, with 13 bases left in between. Germline CDR1 is SGHDN and CDR2 is FVKESK. This CDR3 has 15 amino acids.

The rearrangement joins TRBV30 to TRBJ1-1, with D tentatively TRBD1 (5 bases). Trimming took off 7 bases at V and 9 bases at J, with 18 bases between the two ends. Germline CDR1 and CDR2: GTSNPN and SVGIG (reference sequence). The CDR3 spans 12 residues. In DNA form, the CDR3 reads TGTGCCTCCCTTAGGGGTAGCAGGAAAGCTTTCTTT. The encoded protein is CASLRGSRKAFF.